This TCR beta chain was observed in a study of shared clonotypes between healthy human individuals. Across the whole study: For every donor, three CD4 naive, three CD4 memory, two CD8 naive and one CD8 memory plates were used.

Naive CD8 populations comprised CD45RO-negative cells positively selected for CCR7, excluding terminally differentiated effector memory CD45RA+ cells. Each of the donors was a healthy adult who was HIV-negative and had not had a recent acute infection or vaccination. Only one count was recorded for this clone. The assay ran at deep level. Repertoires were generated with immunoSEQ multiplex PCR, while TCRdb's copy carries only in-frame clones and drops some. The repertoire holds hundreds of thousands of clones, with 95% to 97% as singletons. Trimming took 4 bases from V and 0 from J; bases not matched to a gene: 10. CDR1 SGHVS and CDR2 FQNEAQ come from the germline V gene. This CDR3 comprises 18 residues.

The chain has TRBV7-8 and TRBJ2-5, with TRBD1 identical over 11 bases. The sequencing sample was made of naive CD8+ T cells sorted from blood. The clonotype comes from a woman aged 25-40 years in good health. This CDR3 reads CASSSGQGATWYQETQYF. The DNA for the CDR3 is TGTGCCAGCAGCTCCGGACAGGGGGCGACTTGGTACCAAGAGACCCAGTACTTC.